This TCR beta chain derives from a study of shared clonotypes between healthy human individuals. Naive CD45RA+ and memory CD45RA-negative subsets were split from CD4+ cells. Assay: immunoSEQ multiplex PCR; the TCRdb copy retains only in-frame clones and omits some. Of about 1 million clones in the sample, around 78% are singletons; the top ten hold 0.5% to 0.6%. The CDR3 loop spans 11 amino acids. Losses at the gene ends were 8 bases for V and 5 bases for J; bases not matched to a gene: 5. CDR1 is DFQATT and CDR2 is SNEGSKA in the germline V gene (reference sequence). The sequence derives from a man aged 18 to 30 in good health. Some clones in this sample may be carry-over from other donors' samples. V gene TRBV20-1 combines with J gene TRBJ2-7; 8 bases agree with TRBD2. The sample taken for sequencing was memory CD4+ T cells from PBMCs. Subset here: CD45RA-negative fraction. CDR3 DNA: TGCAGTTGGGGACTAGGCGACGAGCAGTACTTC. Amino acids: CSWGLGDEQYF.